This TCR beta chain was identified during a study of T cells after yellow fever vaccination. Turning to the study itself: SMART-Seq v4 Ultra Low Input prepared the low-cell-number fractions. Findings and caveats of the study: After the booster, 96% of CD4 and approximately 90% of CD8 primary-response clones were re-detected.

Generation of TCR cDNA used 5'RACE template switching (which added a universal primer site and UMIs). TCRdb re-analysed the 5' RACE reads in MiXCR, keeping a single row per CDR3 protein. The repertoire holds 150,000 or so distinct CDR3 sequences, with roughly a tenth as singletons. CDR1 is MNHNS, CDR2 SASEGT, per germline. The CDR3 runs 11 residues. The V gene lost 7 bases and the J gene lost 3 bases, with 6 bases spanning the gap. This clonotype was counted a few times. The antigen remains undetermined. The J gene is TRBJ1-1, the V gene TRBV6-1; D not certain. Here the sequenced sample was CD8+ T cells sorted from PBMCs, taken 45 days after the yellow fever booster vaccination. This clonotype was obtained from a man aged 18 to 30 who received the YFV17D yellow fever vaccine. CDR3 region: CASNPYTEAFF. DNA of the CDR3: TGTGCCAGCAACCCCTACACTGAAGCTTTCTTT.